The entry that follows covers one T cell receptor beta chain sequence. This clone was detected once. This receptor's antigen is unknown. One base away there is no much larger clone; base qualities are not given. In the prospective study, participants were roughly 18 to 95 years old, resided in about two dozen geographic areas of the United States, and were enrolled through a virtual design. Cohort assignment in the prospective study relied on participant-reported clinical history from a screening survey and a study questionnaire. In the prospective study, mobile phlebotomists collected whole blood, serum and a nasopharyngeal or oropharyngeal swab from each participant. Over a 2-month period, participants in the prospective study had the option of providing additional blood draws and questionnaires. Prospective study blood samples were shipped either frozen or at room temperature before DNA extraction.

This specimen belongs to a study of blood T cell repertoires in COVID-19 (dated by TCRdb to the early 2020s). About the full investigation: Recovered participants in ImmuneRACE Cohort 3 were defined as having two consecutive negative NP/OP PCR tests, clearance from a healthcare professional, or resolution of symptoms. Deeply sampled blood TCRbeta repertoires from subjects exposed to, actively infected with, or recovered from COVID-19 were included in the dataset. The prospective study material was composed of cDNA or gDNA derived from T cells, B-cell-depleted T cells, or PBMCs. The collaborator samples originated in the United States, Italy and Spain and spanned the acute and convalescent phases of COVID-19. The repertoires were made available in a free public database intended to serve as a resource for research on the immune response to SARS-CoV-2. Sample metadata almost always included a de-identified subject ID, COVID-19 status, age in years and sex. The samples were drawn from two sources: the first 160 participants of the ongoing ImmuneRACE study, and 950 to 1,500 subjects contributed by 6 global collaborators. Where HLA class I and class II types were available, the types were taken from metadata supplied by the sample provider, not from assay-based typing. The paper as a whole reports these results and caveats: How much clinical and demographic metadata was included differed by source and by participant, and the metadata was provided uncurated.

From the germline V gene, CDR1 is SGHVS and CDR2 is FQNEAQ. Unmatched junction bases come to 13, with V trimmed by 4 bases and J by 7 bases. The CDR3 spans 16 residues, from the cysteine through the phenylalanine. Solely the CDR3 DNA is kept, with 48 bases framed from the first base. The immunoSEQ Assay, a bias-controlled multiplex PCR, was used to amplify TCRbeta CDR3 regions from genomic DNA. The original methods were these. The number of nucleated cells in each sample was estimated by amplification of reference gene primers within the assay. To quantify the absolute abundance of each unique TCRbeta CDR3 rearrangement, sequence reads were collapsed and filtered. For each sample, productive Simpson clonality was calculated as the square root of Simpson's diversity index across productive rearrangements. In TCRdb, the immuneACCESS table is reduced to in-frame sequences with V and J assigned. These tables do not hold every clone; where another copy was compared, an unresolved V gene accounts for under half, and the others remain unexplained. That table furnishes V, J and clone size, whereas the DNA furnished D and trimming. The sample profile shows roughly 160,000 clones; 79% of them were found once. Around 17% of the sample rests with the top ten.

This receptor was obtained from a woman between 65 and 79 years old in a cohort exposed to, infected with or recovered from COVID-19 (not recorded which). Sequenced sample: PBMCs or T cells enriched from blood (not recorded which). Recombination connected TRBV7-8 to TRBJ2-7, and 10 bases in between align with TRBD1. This receptor carries the CDR3 CASSYLSGTGAGEQYF. The DNA sequence follows: TGTGCCAGCAGCTATTTATCCGGGACAGGGGCGGGGGAGCAGTACTTC.